The rows below give T cell receptor beta chains drawn from one sample of a study of cytomegalovirus exposure and HLA in healthy donors. The repertoire was sequenced with immunoSEQ multiplex PCR; TCRdb's copy has only in-frame clones and lacks some. The repertoire holds 150,000 to 180,000 clones, with about four fifths as singletons. Sequencing input: PBMCs. Every receptor here comes from a man younger than 35 in good health and CMV-seronegative. Each CDR3 is given with its conserved first and last residue. The D gene is left open where the match is weak. Where a row states a size, it is once, few, many or the class of an expanded clone; other rows omit it.

abundance,v_gene,j_gene,d_gene,CDR3aa,CDR3nt
few,TRBV10-3,TRBJ2-1,-,CATSGRGIYNEQFF,TGTGCCACCTCGGGCAGGGGCATCTACAATGAGCAGTTCTTC
-,TRBV6-5,TRBJ2-4,TRBD1,CASSYDRGNSQYF,TGTGCCAGCAGTTACGACAGGGGGAACAGTCAGTACTTC
once,TRBV7-6,TRBJ2-1,-,CASSFPGGGNEQFF,TGTGCCAGCAGCTTCCCCGGGGGTGGGAATGAGCAGTTCTTC
-,TRBV5-1,TRBJ2-2,-,CASGQGNTGELFF,TGCGCCAGCGGTCAGGGTAACACCGGGGAGCTGTTTTTT
once,TRBV29-1,TRBJ1-2,-,CSVEGDMLPNYGYTF,TGCAGCGTTGAAGGGGACATGCTACCTAACTATGGCTACACCTTC
few,TRBV6-5,TRBJ1-1,-,CASSWRGGSRAFF,TGTGCCAGCAGTTGGCGTGGAGGTAGCCGAGCTTTCTTT
-,TRBV6-5,TRBJ1-5,-,CASSYSTGSDQPQHF,TGTGCCAGCAGTTATTCAACAGGGTCAGATCAGCCCCAGCATTTT
-,TRBV6-1,TRBJ2-3,-,CASSEVGATGPGDTQYF,TGTGCCAGCAGTGAAGTTGGGGCTACGGGTCCAGGAGATACGCAGTATTTT
-,TRBV5-1,TRBJ2-1,-,CASSLSSVGNEQFF,TGCGCCAGCAGCTTGTCTAGCGTGGGTAATGAGCAGTTCTTC
-,TRBV11-3,TRBJ2-3,-,CASSYGGGGDTQYF,TGTGCCAGCAGCTACGGAGGCGGTGGAGATACGCAGTATTTT
once,TRBV11-2,TRBJ2-6,TRBD1,CASSSPRTGYSGANVLTF,TGTGCCAGCAGCTCTCCCCGGACAGGGTACTCTGGGGCCAACGTCCTGACTTTC
-,TRBV6-1,TRBJ2-1,TRBD1,CASSPGQGAYNEQFF,TGTGCCAGCAGCCCGGGGCAGGGGGCCTACAATGAGCAGTTCTTC
-,TRBV9,TRBJ2-3,TRBD1,CASSAEGQGTDTQYF,TGTGCCAGCAGCGCAGAGGGACAGGGCACAGATACGCAGTATTTT
-,TRBV6-4,TRBJ2-1,TRBD2,CASSAASGGYNEQFF,TGTGCCAGCAGTGCCGCTAGCGGGGGCTACAATGAGCAGTTCTTC
once,TRBV6-4,TRBJ1-1,-,CASSEQLNTEAFF,TGTGCCAGCAGTGAACAGCTGAACACTGAAGCTTTCTTT
-,TRBV5-1,TRBJ1-1,-,CASSFAENTEAFF,TGCGCCAGCAGCTTCGCAGAGAACACTGAAGCTTTCTTT
-,TRBV5-1,TRBJ2-5,-,CASSLAGETQYF,TGCGCCAGCAGCTTGGCCGGGGAGACCCAGTACTTC
-,TRBV5-1,TRBJ2-1,TRBD2,CASSRSVAGGNYNEQFF,TGCGCCAGCAGCCGCTCGGTAGCGGGGGGGAACTACAATGAGCAGTTCTTC
-,TRBV29-1,TRBJ1-1,TRBD1,CSAEGQRKNTEAFF,TGCAGCGCCGAGGGACAGCGAAAGAACACTGAAGCTTTCTTT
-,TRBV6-1,TRBJ2-1,TRBD1,CASSDPGGRNNEQFF,TGTGCCAGCAGTGACCCAGGGGGACGTAACAATGAGCAGTTCTTC
-,TRBV19,TRBJ2-4,TRBD1,CASSIWTGSKNIQYF,TGTGCCAGTAGTATTTGGACAGGGTCCAAAAACATTCAGTACTTC
-,TRBV11-3,TRBJ2-5,-,CASSLGGLGRETQYF,TGTGCCAGCAGCTTGGGTGGCTTGGGGCGCGAGACCCAGTACTTC
-,TRBV5-1,TRBJ2-1,TRBD1,CASTNQPGQGATFEQFF,TGCGCCAGCACTAATCAACCCGGACAGGGGGCGACGTTTGAGCAGTTCTTC
few,TRBV5-1,TRBJ1-5,TRBD1,CASSLGDSPNQPQHF,TGCGCCAGCAGCTTGGGGGACAGCCCCAATCAGCCCCAGCATTTT
-,TRBV18,TRBJ2-2,TRBD1,CASSPQGQGVTGELFF,TGTGCCAGCTCACCACAGGGACAGGGGGTCACCGGGGAGCTGTTTTTT
-,TRBV6-5,TRBJ2-1,TRBD1,CASSSTGTVYNEQFF,TGTGCCAGCAGCTCGACCGGGACAGTTTACAATGAGCAGTTCTTC
-,TRBV11-2,TRBJ1-1,-,CASCYRMNTEAFF,TGTGCCAGCTGCTACAGGATGAACACTGAAGCTTTCTTT
-,TRBV5-1,TRBJ1-1,TRBD1,CASSPLTGGNTEAFF,TGCGCCAGCAGCCCCCTGACAGGGGGGAACACTGAAGCTTTCTTT
-,TRBV4-3,TRBJ1-2,TRBD1,CASSHGQANYGYTF,TGCGCCAGCAGCCACGGACAGGCTAACTATGGCTACACCTTC
few,TRBV19,TRBJ1-6,TRBD1,CASTQDRANSPLHF,TGTGCCAGTACCCAGGACAGGGCTAATTCACCCCTCCACTTT
-,TRBV5-1,TRBJ1-6,-,CASSLEGARYNSPLHF,TGCGCCAGCAGCTTGGAAGGGGCGCGGTATAATTCACCCCTCCACTTT
few,TRBV10-1,TRBJ1-1,-,CASSDRGTLEVGAFF,TGCGCCAGCAGTGACCGAGGGACACTCGAAGTGGGAGCTTTCTTT
-,TRBV28,TRBJ1-5,TRBD1,CASVVGQGVNQPQHF,TGTGCCAGCGTGGTTGGACAGGGGGTAAATCAGCCCCAGCATTTT
once,TRBV27,TRBJ1-3,-,CASRQGLSGNTIYF,TGTGCCAGCAGACAGGGTTTGTCTGGAAACACCATATATTTT
-,TRBV9,TRBJ1-1,TRBD1,CASSVVGGGTEAFF,TGTGCCAGCAGCGTAGTAGGGGGCGGCACTGAAGCTTTCTTT
-,TRBV25-1,TRBJ1-5,-,CASSGGRNQPQHF,TGTGCCAGCAGTGGGGGCCGTAATCAGCCCCAGCATTTT
-,TRBV15,TRBJ1-3,TRBD1,CATSRVGGLRNTIYF,TGTGCCACCAGCAGAGTAGGGGGCCTCAGGAACACCATATATTTT